The 7 T cell receptor beta chains below come from one sample, sequenced in a study of T cells in Graves' hyperthyroidism and ophthalmopathy. Amplification of TCR beta CDR3 regions used RNA as the template. The HTBI primer set drove a first-round RT-PCR of the TCR CDR3. MiXCR, run by TCRdb on the multiplex PCR reads, gives a single entry per CDR3 protein. The sample lists around 530,000 distinct CDR3 sequences, 17% seen once, with around 17% in the top ten. Material: blood. These receptors came from a woman aged 18 to 35 with Graves' ophthalmopathy.

The chain joins TRBV4-3 to TRBJ1-3; D uncertain. The V and J ends lost 0 bases and 0 bases respectively, with 12 bases between them. Looked up from germline, CDR1 is LGHNA and CDR2 is YSLEER. The CDR3 consists of 17 residues. CDR3 nucleotides: TGCGCCAGCAGCCAAGAGTGGACTTTTGGCTCTGGAAACACCATATATTTT. Protein: CASSQEWTFGSGNTIYF.

Regarding this clonotype: A much larger clonotype is one base distant, so this may be a read error. The rearrangement joins TRBV27 to TRBJ1-2; 12 positions agree with TRBD1. CDR3 size: 16 residues. Per the germline V gene, CDR1 is MNHEY and CDR2 is SMNVEV (reference sequence). This CDR3 is CVSSLSAGQGAGGYTF. For the CDR3, the DNA is TGTGTCAGCAGTTTATCGGCGGGACAGGGGGCAGGAGGCTACACCTTC.

In its sample, this clonotype was seen many times. The chain employs TRBV12-3 or TRBV12-4 and TRBJ1-4; unclear D gene. The CDR3 sequence is 13 residues long. V gave up 1 base and J gave up 8 bases, with 8 bases separating them. The CDR3 here is CASSLGLWEKLFF. DNA of the CDR3: TGTGCCAGCAGTTTAGGTTTGTGGGAAAAACTGTTTTTT.

This clonotype was counted a single time. The conserved final phenylalanine or tryptophan is absent from the CDR3, which likely points to a read error. The rearrangement links TRBV20-1 to TRBJ1-1; no reliable D call. The V end was cut by 2 bases, the J end by 7 bases, with 8 bases between. Germline CDR1 reads DFQATT; CDR2 reads SNEGSKA (reference sequence). The CDR3 has 11 amino acids. CDR3 loop: CSARPQREAFL. The CDR3 region has the DNA TGCAGTGCTAGACCTCAGCGTGAAGCTTTCCTT.

This clonotype was found a few times. This rearrangement joins TRBV20-1 to TRBJ2-6; the D gene is possibly TRBD1 (5 bases). The germline V gene has CDR1 DFQATT and CDR2 SNEGSKA (reference sequence). CDR3 length equals 17 residues. V dropped 4 bases and J dropped 0 bases, with 16 bases sitting between them. DNA of the CDR3: TGCAGTGCTAAGAGATATGTCAGGGTCTCTGGGGCCAACGTCCTGACTTTC. This encodes CSAKRYVRVSGANVLTF.

The chain is built from TRBV29-1 and TRBJ1-2; no reliable D call. The CDR3 spans 15 residues. Trimming stripped 0 bases from V and 4 bases from J, with 15 bases between. Germline loops: CDR1 SQVTM, CDR2 ANQGSEA. The CDR3 bases are TGCAGCGTTGAAGATCCTAGAGGGCTTAGCTATGGCTACACCTTC. Protein sequence: CSVEDPRGLSYGYTF.

V gene TRBV7-9 combines with J gene TRBJ1-1; 8 bases line up with TRBD1. The CDR3 is 15 residues long. Per germline, CDR1 SEHNR and CDR2 FQNEAQ (reference sequence). V was clipped by 5 bases and J by 4 bases; unmatched bases: 9. The CDR3 DNA reads as TGTGCCAGCAGCCCAGCGGACAGGGTGGGCACTGAAGCTTTCTTT. Protein: CASSPADRVGTEAFF.